The rows below give T cell receptor beta chains drawn from one sample of a study of high-grade serous ovarian cancer treatment subgroups. Method: immunoSEQ multiplex PCR; TCRdb's copy keeps in-frame clones and lacks some. Here the sample spans thousands of clones, around four fifths being singletons. Sequencing was carried out using tumor tissue. The receptor source for this set is a human donor with high-grade serous ovarian cancer. The CDR3 runs from the conserved cysteine through the conserved F or W. Fields, in order: V gene, D gene, J gene, clone size, CDR3 DNA, CDR3 protein. The D gene is left open where the match is weak. Clone size appears in some rows only: once, few, many, or a class for an expanded clone.

V: TRBV19
D: .
J: TRBJ1-6
size: .
DNA: TGTGCCAGTAATCCAAGGGCGGTTTATAATTCACCCCTCCACTTT
CDR3: CASNPRAVYNSPLHF

V: TRBV19
D: TRBD1
J: TRBJ2-3
size: .
DNA: TGTGCCAGTAGTATCGACAGGGGGCGTGATACGCAGTATTTT
CDR3: CASSIDRGRDTQYF

V: TRBV28
D: TRBD1
J: TRBJ1-5
size: few
DNA: TGTGCCAGCAGTTCTTTAACAGGGGCCAATCAGCCCCAGCATTTT
CDR3: CASSSLTGANQPQHF

V: TRBV19
D: .
J: TRBJ1-1
size: .
DNA: TGTGCCAGTAGCAGTGGCCCGAGGTCTGAAGCTTTCTTT
CDR3: CASSSGPRSEAFF

V: TRBV27
D: .
J: TRBJ1-5
size: .
DNA: TGTGCCAGCAGAGACGGGGTAGAGGGCAATCAGCCCCAGCATTTT
CDR3: CASRDGVEGNQPQHF

V: TRBV5-1
D: .
J: TRBJ2-7
size: .
DNA: TGCGCCAGCAGCTTCGGCACGGCGGTCACCTACGAGCAGTACTTC
CDR3: CASSFGTAVTYEQYF

V: TRBV15
D: TRBD2
J: TRBJ2-1
size: .
DNA: TGTGCCACCAGCAACAACCTAGCGGGGGGCGGCACCTACAATGAGCAGTTCTTC
CDR3: CATSNNLAGGGTYNEQFF

V: TRBV11-2
D: .
J: TRBJ1-2
size: .
DNA: TGTGCCAGCAGCTTAGGTGAGGGGTTTGGCTACACCTTC
CDR3: CASSLGEGFGYTF

V: TRBV2
D: .
J: TRBJ2-3
size: .
DNA: TGTGCCAGCAGTGGGGGCACAGATACGCAGTATTTT
CDR3: CASSGGTDTQYF

V: TRBV10-2
D: TRBD1
J: TRBJ1-6
size: .
DNA: TGCGCCAGCAAAACAGGGCAGGGGGTAAATTCACCCCTCCACTTT
CDR3: CASKTGQGVNSPLHF

V: TRBV5-1
D: TRBD1
J: TRBJ1-2
size: .
DNA: TGCGCCAGCAACGAACAGGGGGGGTATGGCTACACCTTC
CDR3: CASNEQGGYGYTF

V: TRBV9
D: .
J: TRBJ1-1
size: .
DNA: TGTGCCAGCAGCGAGGAGCCTCCCGGCGCGCCGAACACTGAAGCTTTCTTT
CDR3: CASSEEPPGAPNTEAFF

V: TRBV11-2
D: .
J: TRBJ2-2
size: few
DNA: TGTGCCAGCAGCTTAGCGAGGGGGAACGGGGAGCTGTTTTTT
CDR3: CASSLARGNGELFF

V: TRBV5-1
D: .
J: TRBJ2-2
size: .
DNA: TGCGCCAGCAGCGATGGTAGGGGGTCCGGGGAGCTGTTTTTT
CDR3: CASSDGRGSGELFF

V: TRBV6-5
D: TRBD1
J: TRBJ1-2
size: few
DNA: TGTGCCAGCAGTTACCTGACAGGGTTGGGTGGCTACACCTTC
CDR3: CASSYLTGLGGYTF

V: TRBV6-1
D: .
J: TRBJ1-6
size: .
DNA: TGTGCCAGCAGTGAAGTGAGGGGCGGACACCACTATAATTCACCCCTCCACTTT
CDR3: CASSEVRGGHHYNSPLHF

V: TRBV5-1
D: .
J: TRBJ2-7
size: .
DNA: TGCGCCAGCAGCCCCACAAGCTCCTACGAGCAGTACTTC
CDR3: CASSPTSSYEQYF

V: TRBV11-2
D: .
J: TRBJ1-1
size: once
DNA: TGTGCCAGCAGCTTTCTGGAGAACACTGAAGCTTTCTTT
CDR3: CASSFLENTEAFF

V: TRBV30
D: TRBD1
J: TRBJ1-2
size: .
DNA: TGTGCCTGGAGTCCTAACAGGGGAGACTATGGCTACACCTTC
CDR3: CAWSPNRGDYGYTF

V: TRBV7-6
D: .
J: TRBJ2-6
size: .
DNA: TGTGCCAGCACCCCGGGTTGGGGCTCTGGGGCCAACGTCCTGACTTTC
CDR3: CASTPGWGSGANVLTF

V: TRBV5-8
D: .
J: TRBJ1-3
size: .
DNA: TGTGCCAGCAGCTTGGGGGCGGCTGGAAACACCATATATTTT
CDR3: CASSLGAAGNTIYF

V: TRBV7-2
D: .
J: TRBJ1-2
size: .
DNA: TGTGCCAGCAGCTTGGACATCACCCGGAACTATGGCTACACCTTC
CDR3: CASSLDITRNYGYTF

V: TRBV18
D: TRBD1
J: TRBJ2-6
size: .
DNA: TGTGCCAGCTCACTCAGGGGGCCTGGGGCCAACGTCCTGACTTTC
CDR3: CASSLRGPGANVLTF

V: TRBV7-3
D: .
J: TRBJ1-6
size: .
DNA: TGTGCCAGCAGCACACAGGGTGATTCACCCCTCCACTTT
CDR3: CASSTQGDSPLHF

V: TRBV10-2
D: .
J: TRBJ2-5
size: .
DNA: TGCGCCAGCAGTGATTTGGGGGCCCGGGAGACCCAGTACTTC
CDR3: CASSDLGARETQYF

V: TRBV4-2
D: .
J: TRBJ2-3
size: .
DNA: TGTGCCAGCAGCGGGGGCCCTAGCACAGATACGCAGTATTTT
CDR3: CASSGGPSTDTQYF

V: TRBV28
D: .
J: TRBJ1-2
size: once
DNA: TGTGCCAGCAGGACCTCGGCGGACTCCACCGGAGTGGGTGGCTACACCTTC
CDR3: CASRTSADSTGVGGYTF

V: TRBV19
D: TRBD1
J: TRBJ1-5
size: .
DNA: TGTGCCAGTAACAACTGGCGGACAGGGGGCTTTCAGCCCCAGCATTTT
CDR3: CASNNWRTGGFQPQHF

V: TRBV5-5
D: TRBD2
J: TRBJ2-5
size: .
DNA: TGTGCCAGCAGCTTTGTCAGCGGGGAAGAGACCCAGTACTTC
CDR3: CASSFVSGEETQYF

V: TRBV2
D: TRBD1
J: TRBJ1-6
size: .
DNA: TGTGCCAGCAGGGGGACAGGGGGATATAATTCACCCCTCCACTTT
CDR3: CASRGTGGYNSPLHF

V: TRBV28
D: TRBD1
J: TRBJ2-1
size: .
DNA: TGTGCCAGCAGTTTATACAGGGGGCGGGATGAGCAGTTCTTC
CDR3: CASSLYRGRDEQFF

V: TRBV10-2
D: .
J: TRBJ1-5
size: .
DNA: TGCGCCAGCAGTAGTCTGAGCAATCAGCCCCAGCATTTT
CDR3: CASSSLSNQPQHF

V: TRBV7-9
D: .
J: TRBJ1-6
size: .
DNA: TGTGCCAGCAGCCAGGGGACCGCAGATAATTCACCCCTCCACTTT
CDR3: CASSQGTADNSPLHF

V: TRBV30
D: .
J: TRBJ2-2
size: .
DNA: TGTGCCTGGAGTCTGGGATTCACCGGGGAGCTGTTTTTT
CDR3: CAWSLGFTGELFF

V: TRBV6-6
D: TRBD2
J: TRBJ2-1
size: .
DNA: TGTGCCAGCAGGGGACTAGCGGTCAATGAGCAGTTCTTC
CDR3: CASRGLAVNEQFF

V: TRBV4-3
D: .
J: TRBJ2-5
size: .
DNA: TGCGCCAGCAGCCAAGATCTGGGGCGAGAGACCCAGTACTTC
CDR3: CASSQDLGRETQYF

V: TRBV6-6
D: TRBD1
J: TRBJ1-1
size: .
DNA: TGTGCCATAAAACAGGGGGTTGACACTGAAGCTTTCTTT
CDR3: CAIKQGVDTEAFF

V: TRBV11-2
D: .
J: TRBJ2-5
size: .
DNA: TGTGCCAGCAGCTTAGATGGAGGCGGTCAAGAGACCCAGTACTTC
CDR3: CASSLDGGGQETQYF

V: TRBV7-3
D: TRBD2
J: TRBJ2-1
size: .
DNA: TGTGCCAGCAGGCGCACTAGCGGGGAAGCGGATGAGCAGTTCTTC
CDR3: CASRRTSGEADEQFF

V: TRBV19
D: .
J: TRBJ1-4
size: .
DNA: TGTGTCAGTAGGACAACAGGGATTGATGAAAAACTGTTTTTT
CDR3: CVSRTTGIDEKLFF

V: TRBV7-2
D: .
J: TRBJ1-1
size: .
DNA: TGTGCCAGCAGCTTCCTACTTACAGGCGCTGAAGCTTTCTTT
CDR3: CASSFLLTGAEAFF

V: TRBV14
D: .
J: TRBJ1-2
size: .
DNA: TGTGCCAGCAGCCAGGGAGGATTCTATGGCTACACCTTC
CDR3: CASSQGGFYGYTF

V: TRBV20-1
D: .
J: TRBJ2-4
size: .
DNA: TGCAGTGCTAGTTCTTTTGACATTCAGTACTTC
CDR3: CSASSFDIQYF

V: TRBV19
D: TRBD1
J: TRBJ1-2
size: .
DNA: TGTGCCAGTAGTATAGATCTTGGACAGGGCATCCATGGCTACACCTTC
CDR3: CASSIDLGQGIHGYTF

V: TRBV5-1
D: TRBD1
J: TRBJ2-5
size: .
DNA: TGCGCCAGCAGCTTGGGCGGGACAGGCCAAGAGACCCAGTACTTC
CDR3: CASSLGGTGQETQYF

V: TRBV7-3
D: TRBD2
J: TRBJ2-5
size: .
DNA: TGTGCCAGCAGCCCAAACTCGGGGACTAGCGGGGGGAGGACCCAGTACTTC
CDR3: CASSPNSGTSGGRTQYF

V: TRBV19
D: .
J: TRBJ2-5
size: .
DNA: TGTGCCAGTAGTATAGTGGGGCGTGAGACCCAGTACTTC
CDR3: CASSIVGRETQYF

V: TRBV4-1
D: .
J: TRBJ2-5
size: .
DNA: TGCGCCAGCTCTCTAAAAGCGGACTACCAAGAGACCCAGTACTTC
CDR3: CASSLKADYQETQYF

V: TRBV29-1
D: .
J: TRBJ1-5
size: .
DNA: TGCAGCGTTGGAATGGAGGGGGGGGCAGGGCAGCCCCAGCATTTT
CDR3: CSVGMEGGAGQPQHF

V: TRBV7-3
D: TRBD2
J: TRBJ2-1
size: .
DNA: TGTGCCAGCAGCTTACGGCCTAGCGGGGGGGCGGGCAATGAGCAGTTCTTC
CDR3: CASSLRPSGGAGNEQFF

V: TRBV21-1
D: .
J: TRBJ2-2
size: .
DNA: TGTGCCAGCAGCTACCGGACTAGCGGGGGGGCCGGGAACACCGGGGAGCTGTTTTTT
CDR3: CASSYRTSGGAGNTGELFF

V: TRBV29-1
D: .
J: TRBJ2-1
size: .
DNA: TGCAGCGTTTCCGGCGGTCTATTGGGGGGTGGGCAGTTCTTC
CDR3: CSVSGGLLGGGQFF